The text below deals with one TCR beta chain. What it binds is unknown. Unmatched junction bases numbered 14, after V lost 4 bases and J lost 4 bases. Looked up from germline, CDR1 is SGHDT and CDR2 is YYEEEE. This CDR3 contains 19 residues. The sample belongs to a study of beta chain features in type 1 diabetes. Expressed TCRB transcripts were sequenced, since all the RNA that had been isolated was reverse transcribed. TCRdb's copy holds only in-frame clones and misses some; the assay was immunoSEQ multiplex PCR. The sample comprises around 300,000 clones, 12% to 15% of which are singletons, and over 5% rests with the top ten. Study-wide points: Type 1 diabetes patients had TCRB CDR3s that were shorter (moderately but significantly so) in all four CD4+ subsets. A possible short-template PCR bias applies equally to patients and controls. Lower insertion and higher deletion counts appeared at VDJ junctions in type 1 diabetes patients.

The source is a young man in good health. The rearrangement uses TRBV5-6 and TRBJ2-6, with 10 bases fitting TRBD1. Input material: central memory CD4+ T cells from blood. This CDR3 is CASSPSWGQGNSGANVLTF. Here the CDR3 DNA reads TGTGCCAGCAGCCCGAGTTGGGGACAGGGGAACTCAGGGGCCAACGTCCTGACTTTC. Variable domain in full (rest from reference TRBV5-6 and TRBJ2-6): DAGVTQSPTHLIKTRGQQVTLRCSPKSGHDTVSWYQQALGQGPQFIFQYYEEEERQRGNFPDRFSGHQFPNYSSELNVNALLLGDSALYLCASSPSWGQGNSGANVLTFGAGSRLTVL.